Following are 18 T cell receptor beta chains from one sample sequenced in a study of shared clonotypes between healthy human individuals. Measured with immunoSEQ multiplex PCR; TCRdb has only the in-frame clones, and not every one. The sample comprises a few hundred thousand clones, just over 95% of which are singletons, and 0.32% rests with the top ten. Sequenced material: memory CD8+ T cells sorted from blood. Sample subset: CD45RO+ cells pooled with CCR7-negative TemRA cells. The receptors derive from a young man in good health.

The chain uses TRBV5-5 and TRBJ1-1, with D possibly being TRBD1 (5 bases). The CDR3 extends over 14 amino acids. Germline CDR1 SGHKS, CDR2 YYEKEE (reference sequence). V was shortened by 4 bases and J by 2 bases, with 12 bases between the two germline ends. CDR3 loop: CASSGTVVNTEAFF. The CDR3 DNA sequence: TGTGCCAGCAGCGGGACTGTGGTTAACACTGAAGCTTTCTTT.

Notes on this clone: Other DNA sequences of this sample code for an identical CDR3. The rearrangement joins TRBV11-2 to TRBJ2-1, with D perhaps matching TRBD2 (6 bases). V was shortened by 3 bases and J by 9 bases, with 6 bases between the two germline ends. Germline assignment: CDR1 SGHAT and CDR2 FQNNGV. The CDR3 covers 11 residues. The CDR3 DNA reads TGTGCCAGCAGCTTGGGAGGTGAGCAGTTCTTC. It is translated as CASSLGGEQFF.

The J gene is TRBJ1-1, the V gene TRBV5-4; D gene ambiguous. Trimming removed 10 bases at V and 4 bases at J, with 17 bases between. This CDR3 spans 13 amino acids. CDR1 is SGHNT, CDR2 YYREEE, per germline (reference sequence). CDR3 bases: TGTGCCTCACGGATGAACGTGGGCACTGAAGCTTTCTTT. The encoded protein is CASRMNVGTEAFF.

The chain carries TRBV28 and TRBJ2-7, with unresolved D. Trimming pared 3 bases from V and 6 bases from J, leaving 9 bases between. Germline V lookup: CDR1 MDHEN, CDR2 SYDVKM. This CDR3 has 12 residues. CDR3 DNA: TGTGCCAGCAGTTTTGTAAAGGTCGAGCAGTACTTC. This translates into CASSFVKVEQYF.

This chain uses TRBV28 with TRBJ1-3; 8 bases fit TRBD1. The V gene end was trimmed by 3 bases and the J gene end by 14 bases; junction bases not matched to a gene: 3. This CDR3 has 11 residues. The germline gives CDR1 MDHEN, CDR2 SYDVKM. CDR3 DNA: TGTGCCAGCAGTTTCTTGACAGGGGTATATTTT. Protein: CASSFLTGVYF.

This chain connects TRBV2 to TRBJ1-5; D remains unclear. With 4 bases removed from V and 5 bases from J, the gap between germline ends came to 6 bases. This CDR3 is 12 amino acids long. Looked up from germline, CDR1 is SNHLY and CDR2 is FYNNEI. The CDR3 reads CASSGMYQPQHF. DNA of the CDR3: TGTGCCAGCAGTGGGATGTATCAGCCCCAGCATTTT.

The chain has TRBV2 and TRBJ2-7, with 9 bases identical to TRBD1. CDR3 length: 17 amino acids. With 6 bases clipped from V and 3 bases from J, the junction kept 15 bases outside the gene matches. Germline V gene sequence: CDR1 SNHLY, CDR2 FYNNEI. The CDR3 is CASSRTGATGRDYEQYF. For the CDR3, the DNA is TGTGCCAGCAGCAGGACAGGGGCAACGGGGAGGGACTACGAGCAGTACTTC.

The chain combines TRBV5-6 with TRBJ2-4; D is possibly TRBD1 or TRBD2 (5 bases each). The germline gives CDR1 SGHDT, CDR2 YYEEEE. This CDR3 has 12 residues. V was clipped by 3 bases and J by 7 bases, with 8 bases between them. Here the CDR3 reads CASSSGTNIQYF. The CDR3 nucleotides are TGTGCCAGCAGCTCCGGGACGAACATTCAGTACTTC.

This clone was observed once. The CDR3: CAISDIRYLQVDTQYF. The CDR3 nucleotides read TGTGCCATCAGTGACATCCGGTACCTTCAGGTAGATACGCAGTATTTT. The J gene is TRBJ2-3, the V gene TRBV10-3; D remains ambiguous. Looked up from germline, CDR1 is ENHRY and CDR2 is SYGVKD. V lost 3 bases to trimming and J lost 5 bases, with 18 bases between them. The CDR3 consists of 16 residues.

J is TRBJ2-5 and V is TRBV27, with TRBD2 identical over 8 bases. The length of the CDR3 is 16 residues. The V gene end was trimmed by 8 bases and the J gene end by 3 bases; junction bases not matched to a gene: 14. The germline CDR1 and CDR2 sequences are MNHEY and SMNVEV (reference sequence). CDR3 bases: TGTGCCAGCTCCTCCCAGAGGACTAGCCTGGAAGAGACCCAGTACTTC. Its translation: CASSSQRTSLEETQYF.

The count of this clone is one. The gene calls are TRBV27 and TRBJ2-3, with TRBD1 matching over 7 bases. Trimming cost V 4 bases and J 0 bases; bases outside gene matches: 19. The germline CDR1 and CDR2 sequences are MNHEY and SMNVEV (reference sequence). The length of the CDR3 is 20 residues. The CDR3, as DNA: TGTGCCAGCAGTTCGAAACAGGGGCGATTTTCTCCCTCTAGCACAGATACGCAGTATTTT. This gives the protein CASSSKQGRFSPSSTDTQYF.

V and J are TRBV7-9 and TRBJ2-1; 8 nucleotides line up with TRBD2. V lost 6 bases and J lost 2; bases outside the gene matches: 6. The CDR3 covers 15 residues. Germline V gene data show CDR1 as SEHNR and CDR2 as FQNEAQ (reference sequence). The CDR3 reads CASRLGLAAYNEQFF. CDR3 bases: TGTGCCAGCAGACTCGGACTAGCAGCCTACAATGAGCAGTTCTTC.

This chain connects TRBV10-3 to TRBJ2-2, with a weak D call TRBD2 (6 bases). Trimming stripped 6 bases from V and 4 bases from J, with 12 bases between. Germline CDR1 reads ENHRY; CDR2 reads SYGVKD. This CDR3 region has 14 residues. The CDR3 DNA is TGTGCCATCAGGGGCGCGGGAAGCACCGGGGAGCTGTTTTTT. This gives the protein CAIRGAGSTGELFF.

The CDR3 loop reads CTSSQDRSGSSYNEQFF. DNA for the CDR3: TGCACCAGCAGCCAAGACCGCAGCGGCAGCTCCTACAATGAGCAGTTCTTC. The chain uses TRBV1 and TRBJ2-1; TRBD2, as called in the table, went unchecked against the DNA. TRBV1 is listed as a pseudogene. The CDR3 runs to 17 residues.

The rearrangement uses TRBV6-1 and TRBJ2-7; D is ambiguous. The length of the CDR3 is 13 residues. Germline CDR1 and CDR2: MNHNS and SASEGT. V was trimmed by 6 bases and J by 4 bases, leaving 13 bases between them. CDR3 sequence: CASSAYYVYEQYF. CDR3 coding DNA: TGTGCCAGCAGCGCCTACTATGTGTACGAGCAGTACTTC.

This rearrangement joins TRBV5-1 to TRBJ2-2, with 9 bases matching TRBD2. The CDR3 is 17 amino acids. V trimming: 1 base; J trimming: 0 bases; junction bases outside the gene matches: 4. Germline CDR1 is SGHRS and CDR2 is YFSETQ. The CDR3: CASSLIASGANTGELFF. CDR3 coding DNA: TGCGCCAGCAGCTTGATTGCTAGCGGGGCGAACACCGGGGAGCTGTTTTTT.

The gene calls are TRBV6-1 and TRBJ1-5, with D tentatively TRBD1 (5 bases). The CDR3 spans 14 residues. The germline V gene has CDR1 MNHNS and CDR2 SASEGT. V was cut by 6 bases and J by 2 bases, with 11 bases left in between. DNA for the CDR3: TGTGCCAGCAGAATTGACAGTGGCAATCAGCCCCAGCATTTT. This translates into CASRIDSGNQPQHF.

This clone is a singleton in its sample. V is TRBV13 and J is TRBJ2-5, with 8 positions matching TRBD2. Germline V CDR1 and CDR2: PRHDT, FYEKMQ (reference sequence). This CDR3 contains 14 residues. Trimming took 3 bases from V and 7 from J; bases not matched to a gene: 7. The CDR3 DNA follows: TGTGCCAGCAGCTTTTCGGGAGGGCCGGGGACCCAGTACTTC. Its protein is CASSFSGGPGTQYF.